These 8 T cell receptor beta chains came from one sample sequenced in a study of Graves' ophthalmopathy and Graves' hyperthyroidism. Investigators amplified TCR beta CDR3 regions from RNA transcripts. First-round RT-PCR employed HTBI primers, with a second-round multiplex PCR after it. TCRdb independently ran MiXCR on the multiplex PCR reads; one entry per CDR3 protein. The table lists hundreds of thousands of distinct CDR3 sequences, 22% of them singletons. Sequenced: peripheral blood. These receptors were collected from a woman aged 18-35 years with stable Graves' hyperthyroidism. Some clones in this sample may be carry-over from other donors' samples.

This clonotype was seen at least ten times. This rearrangement joins TRBV6-1 to TRBJ1-5; D is undetermined. The CDR3 is made up of 13 amino acids. Germline CDR1 is MNHNS and CDR2 is SASEGT. Trimming removed 7 bases from V and 4 bases from J, with 11 bases in between. CDR3 nucleotides: TGTGCCAGCACCCCGGCAGGAAATCAGCCCCAGCATTTT. It encodes CASTPAGNQPQHF.

The rearrangement joins TRBV2 to TRBJ1-2, with D possibly matching TRBD1 (5 bases). CDR3 length: 14 amino acids. The germline V and J ends were trimmed by 3 bases and 5 bases, with 13 bases remaining between them. The germline gives CDR1 SNHLY, CDR2 FYNNEI. Written as DNA, the CDR3 is TGTGCCAGCAGTGAGGTCCGGGGCCTTTATGGCTACACCTTC. Protein sequence: CASSEVRGLYGYTF.

This clonotype was detected ten times or more. The J gene is TRBJ2-7, the V gene TRBV28; tentative D call: TRBD1 (6 bases). Trimming cost V 8 bases and J 7 bases, with 18 bases left between them. This CDR3 comprises 13 residues. Germline loops: CDR1 MDHEN, CDR2 SYDVKM. CDR3 sequence (DNA): TGTGCCAGCCGTGGACGGGTGAGGGGGGAGCAGTACTTC. It yields the protein CASRGRVRGEQYF.

This clonotype occurred many times. This chain joins TRBV28 and TRBJ2-7; D assignment may be TRBD1 or TRBD2 (5 bases each). The V end was cut by 4 bases, the J end by 2 bases, with 9 bases between. Germline V gives CDR1 MDHEN, CDR2 SYDVKM. This CDR3 contains 13 residues. CDR3: CASSWGSTYEQYF. The CDR3, as DNA: TGTGCCAGCAGTTGGGGGAGCACCTACGAGCAGTACTTC.

This clonotype was recorded at least ten times. The chain has TRBV6-1 and TRBJ2-7, with 8 positions matching TRBD2. Germline loops: CDR1 MNHNS, CDR2 SASEGT. The J segment lost 1 base and the V segment lost 6 bases, leaving 5 bases of the junction unmatched. The CDR3 is made up of 14 amino acids. DNA of the CDR3: TGTGCCAGCAGACACACTAGCGGTTCCTACGAGCAGTACTTC. Translated: CASRHTSGSYEQYF.

This clonotype was seen repeatedly, ten times or more. The chain links TRBV12-3 or TRBV12-4 to TRBJ2-2; 10 nucleotides align to TRBD2. CDR3 length: 17 amino acids. The trim removed 5 bases at V and 4 bases at J, leaving 10 bases unmatched. In nucleotides, the CDR3 is TGTGCCAGCAGTCCTGGGCTAGCGGGAGTTATCACCGGGGAGCTGTTTTTT. Amino acids: CASSPGLAGVITGELFF.

There are a few counts of this clonotype. This chain links TRBV11-1 with TRBJ2-5, with a tentative D call TRBD2 (6 bases). V gave up 3 bases and J gave up 0 bases, with 14 bases separating them. The CDR3 has 16 amino acids. Germline CDR1 is SGHAT and CDR2 is FQDESV (reference sequence). In DNA form, the CDR3 reads TGTGCCAGCAGCTTCCCTCTTAGCGGCTACCAAGAGACCCAGTACTTC. Its translation is CASSFPLSGYQETQYF.

This clonotype was detected only a few times. The V call is TRBV20-1, the J call TRBJ2-7; unclear D gene. Germline CDR1 is DFQATT and CDR2 is SNEGSKA (reference sequence). The CDR3 covers 15 residues. V dropped 4 bases and J dropped 0 bases, with 16 bases sitting between them. The CDR3: CSANFPTRNSYEQYF. The CDR3 DNA follows: TGCAGTGCTAATTTCCCCACCAGGAACTCCTACGAGCAGTACTTC.